This T cell receptor beta chain was captured by sequencing in a study of T cells in Graves' hyperthyroidism and ophthalmopathy. V was pared by 2 bases and J by 13 bases, with 6 bases of the junction left unmatched. CDR3 length: 13 residues. The germline CDR1 and CDR2 sequences are GTSNPN and SVGIG (reference sequence). Amplification of TCR beta CDR3 regions was performed using RNA transcripts as template. With the HTBI primer set, the TCR CDR3 went through a first round of RT-PCR. TCRdb recomputed calls from the multiplex PCR reads with MiXCR, one row per CDR3 protein. The sample contains about 530,000 distinct CDR3 sequences, roughly 18% of which appear only once. This clonotype was found many times.

The receptor was derived from a woman under 30 with Graves' ophthalmopathy. The chain joins TRBV30 to TRBJ2-3, with 13 bases lining up with TRBD2. Sequenced material: blood. CDR3: CAWSPGTSGIEYF. The DNA of the CDR3 is TGTGCCTGGAGTCCAGGGACTAGCGGGATTGAGTATTTT. The entire variable domain, with the rest obtained from reference TRBV30 and TRBJ2-3, is as follows: SQTIHQWPATLVQPVGSPLSLECTVEGTSNPNLYWYRQAAGRGLQLLFYSVGIGQISSEVPQNLSASRPQDRQFILSSKKLLLSDSGFYLCAWSPGTSGIEYFGPGTRLTVL.